The next 2 T cell receptor beta chains were all read from a single sample in a study of shared clonotypes between healthy human individuals. Naive CD8 isolation took CD45RO-negative cells positively selected for CCR7 and excluded terminally differentiated effector memory CD45RA+ cells. Data came from immunoSEQ multiplex PCR; TCRdb stores just in-frame clones and leaves some out. The table shows about 2.1 million clones, with 85% to 95% occurring only once. Sequenced: naive CD8+ T cells from PBMCs. These receptors all come from a man aged 18 to 30 in good health. Some clones in this sample may be carry-over from other donors' samples.

V gene TRBV7-9 combines with J gene TRBJ2-3; TRBD2 matches 8 bases. Losses at the gene ends were 2 bases for V and 5 bases for J; bases not matched to a gene: 9. CDR3 length: 16 residues. Germline V gives CDR1 SEHNR, CDR2 FQNEAQ (reference sequence). The CDR3 DNA sequence: TGTGCCAGCAGCTTACTAGCAGCGGGGGCCCAAGATACGCAGTATTTT. Amino acids: CASSLLAAGAQDTQYF.

The J gene is TRBJ2-5, the V gene TRBV5-6; 11 bases match TRBD2. CDR3 length: 16 amino acids. Germline CDR1 SGHDT, CDR2 YYEEEE. Trimming removed 0 bases from V and 4 bases from J; junction bases left unmatched: 5. The CDR3 reads CASSLGLAGGRETQYF. The CDR3 nucleotides read TGTGCCAGCAGCTTGGGGCTAGCGGGAGGAAGAGAGACCCAGTACTTC.